This TCR beta chain was captured by sequencing in a study of blood T cell repertoires in COVID-19. Germline assignment: CDR1 MNHEY and CDR2 SVGAGI. The J segment lost 4 bases and the V segment lost 5 bases, leaving 3 bases of the junction unmatched. This CDR3 is built from 13 residues. This clone was seen once. Original data processing: Estimates of nucleated cell counts were drawn from the amplification of reference gene primers. Using immunoSEQ multiplex PCR, the repertoire was profiled, and TCRdb retains in-frame clones only, with some absent. D and trimming were read from the DNA, whereas the V and J calls and clone size are those reported in that table. This table holds nearly 40,000 clones, 70% to 90% found once.

This clonotype was sampled from a middle-aged man in a cohort sampled during active COVID-19. The sample consisted of peripheral blood. The rearrangement links TRBV6-5 to TRBJ1-2; 8 bases agree with TRBD1. CDR3 DNA sequence: TGTGCCAGCAGTACTACAGGGGGCTATGGCTACACCTTC. Amino acids: CASSTTGGYGYTF.